This T cell receptor beta chain was captured by sequencing in a study of shared clonotypes between healthy human individuals. Notes on the study in general: Only blood underwent sampling, and tissue repertoires likely differ.

Some clones are missing from TCRdb's copy, which holds only in-frame ones; the method was immunoSEQ multiplex PCR. Of about 490,000 clones in the sample, 70% to 85% were seen once. The CDR3 has 16 residues. Germline CDR1 and CDR2: LGHNA and YNFKEQ. With 0 bases removed from V and 5 bases from J, the gap between germline ends came to 14 bases. To note about this clone: Its antigen is not known.

Sequenced material: PBMCs. The chain links TRBV4-2 to TRBJ1-3; D gene uncertain. This receptor was identified in a woman in her 40s in good health. Some clones in this sample may be carry-over from other donors' samples. CDR3 residues: CASSQDTAGTRNTIYF. The CDR3 nucleotides read TGTGCCAGCAGCCAAGATACGGCAGGTACTAGAAACACCATATATTTT.